These T cell receptor beta chains were read from a single sample in a study of T cells after yellow fever vaccination. TCRdb passed the 5' RACE reads through MiXCR, listing each CDR3 protein once. The profile covers 250,000 to 400,000 distinct CDR3 sequences, with roughly 4.3% appearing a single time and approximately 19% taken by the ten largest. The sequenced sample was PBMCs, obtained 15 days after the yellow fever booster vaccination. These receptors were obtained from a man between 18 and 35 years old who received the YFV17D yellow fever vaccine. Both conserved end residues are part of each CDR3. A D gene is named only where the DNA matches it firmly. Only some rows state a clone size, as once, few, many or a class for expanded clones.

CDR3 DNA: TGCGCCAGCACCGACCTTATGGACGGAGGATTAGTTTCCCTCCACTTT
CDR3 protein: CASTDLMDGGLVSLHF
clone size: many
V gene: TRBV5-1
D gene: NA
J gene: TRBJ1-6

CDR3 DNA: TGTGCCACCAGCAGAGATCTAGCGGGGGGGTTTGGGGAGACCCAGTACTTC
CDR3 protein: CATSRDLAGGFGETQYF
clone size: few
V gene: TRBV15
D gene: TRBD2
J gene: TRBJ2-5

CDR3 DNA: TGCAGTGCTAGCCTTCCGGGACAGGGCTACAATGAGCAGTTCTTC
CDR3 protein: CSASLPGQGYNEQFF
clone size: many
V gene: TRBV20-1
D gene: TRBD1
J gene: TRBJ2-1

CDR3 DNA: TGTGCCAGCAGCAAACCCCGAGGGGGGGGACAGGGGTCCTATGGCTACACCTTC
CDR3 protein: CASSKPRGGGQGSYGYTF
clone size: NA
V gene: TRBV21-1
D gene: NA
J gene: TRBJ1-2

CDR3 DNA: TGTGCCATCACTCCGGGACAGGGAAGAGATACGCAGTATTTT
CDR3 protein: CAITPGQGRDTQYF
clone size: few
V gene: TRBV10-3
D gene: TRBD1
J gene: TRBJ2-3

CDR3 DNA: TGCGCCAGCAGCTCCGGGGCCGGAACCGGGGAGCTGTTTTTT
CDR3 protein: CASSSGAGTGELFF
clone size: few
V gene: TRBV5-1
D gene: NA
J gene: TRBJ2-2

CDR3 DNA: TGTGCCAGCAGATTATCCGGGACCAGGGGAGAAGCTTTCTTT
CDR3 protein: CASRLSGTRGEAFF
clone size: many
V gene: TRBV5-5
D gene: NA
J gene: TRBJ1-1

CDR3 DNA: TGTGCCAGCAGTTACGTCCAGGGAACAACTGAAGCTTTCTTT
CDR3 protein: CASSYVQGTTEAFF
clone size: few
V gene: TRBV6-2/TRBV6-3
D gene: NA
J gene: TRBJ1-1

CDR3 DNA: TGCGCCAGCAGCCGACTGACAGGGACTCCCACCGGGGAGCTGTTTTTT
CDR3 protein: CASSRLTGTPTGELFF
clone size: NA
V gene: TRBV4-1
D gene: NA
J gene: TRBJ2-2

CDR3 DNA: TGTGCCAGCAGAACAGGGGGCACTGGCTACACCTTC
CDR3 protein: CASRTGGTGYTF
clone size: few
V gene: TRBV25-1
D gene: TRBD1
J gene: TRBJ1-2

CDR3 DNA: TGTGCCAGCAGTTTGATGAGGTCCTCCTACGAGCAGTACTTC
CDR3 protein: CASSLMRSSYEQYF
clone size: many
V gene: TRBV12-3/TRBV12-4
D gene: NA
J gene: TRBJ2-7

CDR3 DNA: TGTGCCAGCAGTTTAGCGGGGGGGCACAATGAGCAGTTCTTC
CDR3 protein: CASSLAGGHNEQFF
clone size: few
V gene: TRBV6-5
D gene: TRBD2
J gene: TRBJ2-1

CDR3 DNA: TGTGCCAGCAGCCTTAACCCAGGGTATATAGGCTACACCTTC
CDR3 protein: CASSLNPGYIGYTF
clone size: many
V gene: TRBV11-2
D gene: NA
J gene: TRBJ1-2

CDR3 DNA: TGTGCCAGCAGCTTAGCGGGACCGGTCACTGAAGCTTTCTTT
CDR3 protein: CASSLAGPVTEAFF
clone size: many
V gene: TRBV7-9
D gene: NA
J gene: TRBJ1-1

CDR3 DNA: TGTGCCATCAGTCCCGGAAGGGGGGCTGAGGGCTACACCTTC
CDR3 protein: CAISPGRGAEGYTF
clone size: NA
V gene: TRBV10-3
D gene: NA
J gene: TRBJ1-2

CDR3 DNA: TGTGCCAGCAGCGCCAACTTAGCGGGGGGGCGCGATGAGCAGTTCTTC
CDR3 protein: CASSANLAGGRDEQFF
clone size: many
V gene: TRBV5-4
D gene: TRBD2
J gene: TRBJ2-1

CDR3 DNA: TGTGCCAGCAGCTTCGAAGGGGGGAGACCCTACAATGAGCAGTTCTTC
CDR3 protein: CASSFEGGRPYNEQFF
clone size: many
V gene: TRBV11-2
D gene: NA
J gene: TRBJ2-1

CDR3 DNA: TGCAGCGTTGAAGATCAGGCAGGAGACTATGGCTACACCTTC
CDR3 protein: CSVEDQAGDYGYTF
clone size: many
V gene: TRBV29-1
D gene: NA
J gene: TRBJ1-2

CDR3 DNA: TGCGCCAGCAGCCCTCGGACTACCAGCGGCTATGGCTACACCTTC
CDR3 protein: CASSPRTTSGYGYTF
clone size: many
V gene: TRBV5-1
D gene: NA
J gene: TRBJ1-2

CDR3 DNA: TGTGCCAGCAGCCAAGGGGGGCCGGTTTACAATGAGCAGTTCTTC
CDR3 protein: CASSQGGPVYNEQFF
clone size: NA
V gene: TRBV4-2
D gene: NA
J gene: TRBJ2-1

CDR3 DNA: TGTGCCAGCAGGAACGACAGGGCCACAGATACGCAGTATTTT
CDR3 protein: CASRNDRATDTQYF
clone size: few
V gene: TRBV2
D gene: TRBD1
J gene: TRBJ2-3

CDR3 DNA: TGTGCCAGCAGCCAACAGAGGACTGAAGCTTTCTTT
CDR3 protein: CASSQQRTEAFF
clone size: few
V gene: TRBV14
D gene: NA
J gene: TRBJ1-1

CDR3 DNA: TGTGCCAGCAGACGTTCGAACACTGAAGCTTTCTTT
CDR3 protein: CASRRSNTEAFF
clone size: many
V gene: TRBV7-9
D gene: NA
J gene: TRBJ1-1

CDR3 DNA: TGTGCCAGCAGTTTGCGTGGGAAGAATCAGCCCCAGCATTTT
CDR3 protein: CASSLRGKNQPQHF
clone size: many
V gene: TRBV6-5
D gene: NA
J gene: TRBJ1-5

CDR3 DNA: TGCGCCAGCAGCCACATCACGGGACTAGCGGGGATTATCACCGGGGAGCTGTTTTTT
CDR3 protein: CASSHITGLAGIITGELFF
clone size: many
V gene: TRBV4-3
D gene: TRBD2
J gene: TRBJ2-2

CDR3 DNA: TGCGCCAGCAGCTTGGAGGCGGGGGGTGGTGGTCAGCCCCAGCATTTT
CDR3 protein: CASSLEAGGGGQPQHF
clone size: few
V gene: TRBV5-1
D gene: NA
J gene: TRBJ1-5

CDR3 DNA: TGTGCCAGCAGGACGGGCGGTGACACCGGGGAGCTGTTTTTT
CDR3 protein: CASRTGGDTGELFF
clone size: NA
V gene: TRBV7-2
D gene: NA
J gene: TRBJ2-2

CDR3 DNA: TGCGCCAGCAGTGGGTCCCGGACTAGCTCCCACGAGCAGTACTTC
CDR3 protein: CASSGSRTSSHEQYF
clone size: NA
V gene: TRBV10-1
D gene: TRBD2
J gene: TRBJ2-7

CDR3 DNA: TGTGCCAGCAGTTCCGACCGGGACAGGATCCATGGCTACACCTTC
CDR3 protein: CASSSDRDRIHGYTF
clone size: few
V gene: TRBV6-5
D gene: TRBD1
J gene: TRBJ1-2

CDR3 DNA: TGTGCCAGCAGCCAGGGGGGACAGGGAGCCACAGATACGCAGTATTTT
CDR3 protein: CASSQGGQGATDTQYF
clone size: NA
V gene: TRBV14
D gene: TRBD1
J gene: TRBJ2-3

CDR3 DNA: TGCGCCAGCAGCCAAGGGGGGGTAAAGCCTTTCTTT
CDR3 protein: CASSQGGVKPFF
clone size: many
V gene: TRBV4-1
D gene: NA
J gene: TRBJ1-1

CDR3 DNA: TGCAGCGTTGCTTATGCAAATACGCAGTATTTT
CDR3 protein: CSVAYANTQYF
clone size: few
V gene: TRBV29-1
D gene: NA
J gene: TRBJ2-3

CDR3 DNA: TGTGCCAGCAGTTACTGGGGTCGGGGAGGGTGGACTGAAGCTTTCTTT
CDR3 protein: CASSYWGRGGWTEAFF
clone size: many
V gene: TRBV6-6
D gene: NA
J gene: TRBJ1-1

CDR3 DNA: TGCGCCAGCAGCAGAAACAGGGGGTTCTATGGCTACACCTTC
CDR3 protein: CASSRNRGFYGYTF
clone size: few
V gene: TRBV5-1
D gene: TRBD1
J gene: TRBJ1-2

CDR3 DNA: TGCGCCAGCAGCCAAAGGGGGGGCGGAGATGAAAAACTGTTTTTT
CDR3 protein: CASSQRGGGDEKLFF
clone size: few
V gene: TRBV4-3
D gene: NA
J gene: TRBJ1-4

CDR3 DNA: TGTGCCAGCAGCGTAGATTCAGGCTACAATGAGCAGTTCTTC
CDR3 protein: CASSVDSGYNEQFF
clone size: many
V gene: TRBV9
D gene: NA
J gene: TRBJ2-1

CDR3 DNA: TGTGCCAGCAATTCGGACAGGGTGGTGGACATTCAGTACTTC
CDR3 protein: CASNSDRVVDIQYF
clone size: few
V gene: TRBV6-2/TRBV6-3
D gene: TRBD1
J gene: TRBJ2-4

CDR3 DNA: TGTGCCAGCAGTGACGTCGGATTATATGGCTACACCTTC
CDR3 protein: CASSDVGLYGYTF
clone size: NA
V gene: TRBV27
D gene: NA
J gene: TRBJ1-2

CDR3 DNA: TGTGCCAGCAGTTTACTCAGTTACAATCAGCCCCAGCATTTT
CDR3 protein: CASSLLSYNQPQHF
clone size: few
V gene: TRBV12-3/TRBV12-4
D gene: NA
J gene: TRBJ1-5

CDR3 DNA: TGCGCCAGCAGCTTGGTATCGGACGGAGGCTACACCTTC
CDR3 protein: CASSLVSDGGYTF
clone size: NA
V gene: TRBV5-1
D gene: NA
J gene: TRBJ1-2

CDR3 DNA: TGTGCCAGCAGCCCCCGTCAACGGACGGGTGGCTACACCTTC
CDR3 protein: CASSPRQRTGGYTF
clone size: many
V gene: TRBV9
D gene: NA
J gene: TRBJ1-2

CDR3 DNA: TGTGCCAGCAGTTTCCGATTGGGTGGGGCAGATACGCAGTATTTT
CDR3 protein: CASSFRLGGADTQYF
clone size: NA
V gene: TRBV6-5
D gene: NA
J gene: TRBJ2-3

CDR3 DNA: TGTGCCAGCAGTTACTCTGCCGAGCAAGGGACCGGGGAGCTGTTTTTT
CDR3 protein: CASSYSAEQGTGELFF
clone size: few
V gene: TRBV6-2/TRBV6-3
D gene: NA
J gene: TRBJ2-2

CDR3 DNA: TGCGCCAGCAGGCCTGACAGGCTGAACACTGAAGCTTTCTTT
CDR3 protein: CASRPDRLNTEAFF
clone size: many
V gene: TRBV5-1
D gene: NA
J gene: TRBJ1-1